This T cell receptor (beta chain) was observed in a study of blood T cell repertoires in COVID-19. About the research overall: Material from acute and convalescent COVID-19 was sourced from the United States, Italy and Spain. PBMCs, B-cell-depleted T cells, or T cells provided the cDNA or gDNA that made up the material.

Source study methods: Amplified reference gene primers provided the basis for estimating nucleated cell counts. Only in-frame clones appear in the TCRdb table, and some are missing; sequencing was by immunoSEQ multiplex PCR. V and J calls and clone size follow that table, whereas D and trimming were derived from the DNA. The sample consists of around 250,000 clones, nearly 90% of them appearing once. CDR1 is MNHEY and CDR2 is SVGEGT in the germline V gene. Trimming removed 6 bases from V and 8 bases from J; junction bases left unmatched: 6. This CDR3 spans 13 amino acids. The sequencing sample was made of peripheral blood. The sequence derives from a woman in her thirties or forties who had recovered from COVID-19. This chain links TRBV6-2 or TRBV6-3 with TRBJ2-1; 8 nucleotides align to TRBD2. CDR3 sequence: CASSGRAWDEQFF. CDR3 nucleotide sequence: TGTGCCAGCAGCGGGAGGGCCTGGGATGAGCAGTTCTTC.